This T cell receptor beta chain stems from a study of cytotoxic CD8 clonotypes in ibrutinib-treated CLL. Across the study: A mean of roughly 260,000 productive templates and 94,082 productive rearrangements was obtained per sample. Findings of the study overall: The times at which samples were taken varied between sustained-remission and progressing patients. Public clonotypes were seen rarely and were contracted or stable on treatment. T-cell clonality at baseline went above that of age-matched healthy donors and rose and fell with circulating CD8+ T-cell counts.

This clone was picked up a small number of times. Antigen unknown. The CDR3 loop spans 12 amino acids. Germline V gene sequence: CDR1 SGHAT, CDR2 FQNNGV. V lost 5 bases, J lost 2 bases, and 5 bases lay in between. Produced via immunoSEQ multiplex PCR; TCRdb's table is partial and in-frame only. The data show about 58,000 clones, with around 68% seen just once and 43% held by the top ten. The V call is TRBV11-2, the J call TRBJ2-3; D is unclear. The specimen was PBMCs, collected after 12 months of ibrutinib treatment. This sequence originates from a human donor with chronic lymphocytic leukemia. The CDR3 DNA is TGTGCCAGCAGCATTTACACAGATACGCAGTATTTT. This codes for CASSIYTDTQYF.